This is a list of T cell receptor beta chains from one sample in a study of OX40 agonist ivuxolimab in advanced cancers. Sequencing used immunoSEQ multiplex PCR; TCRdb keeps in-frame clones, though not all of them. The sample carries 65,000 to 90,000 clones, 80% to 95% recorded once. The sample in question was CD4+ or CD8+ T cells sorted from blood, obtained in a trial of the OX40 agonist ivuxolimab. The receptors stem from an adult with an advanced solid tumor such as melanoma, head and neck, liver or kidney cancer. CDR3s leave out the opening cysteine and the closing phenylalanine or tryptophan. Clone size appears in some rows only: once, few, many, or a class for an expanded clone.

size: -
V: TRBV19
CDR3: ASTDAGGTPF

size: -
V: TRBV28
CDR3: ASSLWRDGKKETQY

size: -
V: TRBV30
CDR3: AWSQTGTAEQY

size: few
V: TRBV30
CDR3: AWSRYTEAF

size: once
V: TRBV28
CDR3: ASSWRYGYT

size: -
V: TRBV6-6
CDR3: ASNQQLAAGELF

size: -
V: TRBV30
CDR3: AWIPGYRYNSPLH

size: -
V: TRBV5-1
CDR3: ASSLTWDTDTQY

size: -
V: TRBV5-1
CDR3: ASSRTGGVEETQY

size: -
V: TRBV28
CDR3: ASSQIGGVAEQY

size: few
V: TRBV9
CDR3: ASSVQEDYGYT

size: -
V: TRBV2
CDR3: ASSDRGAKSTDTQY

size: -
V: TRBV2
CDR3: ASTGGNVQY

size: -
V: TRBV2
CDR3: ASSDRSGRLYNEQF

size: -
V: TRBV19
CDR3: ASSIRDLGNYGYT

size: few
V: TRBV19
CDR3: ASSSRITAQGYGYT

size: -
V: TRBV10-3
CDR3: AISARNTEAF

size: -
V: TRBV25-1
CDR3: ASSEYGGKQETQY

size: -
V: TRBV7-9
CDR3: ASSGSGETQY

size: -
V: TRBV30
CDR3: AWSMELAGGSVLF

size: -
V: TRBV6-1
CDR3: ASSLDSGLIQY

size: -
V: TRBV19
CDR3: ASSDGRRAPHNEQF

size: -
V: TRBV28
CDR3: ASSLSGDRQPQH